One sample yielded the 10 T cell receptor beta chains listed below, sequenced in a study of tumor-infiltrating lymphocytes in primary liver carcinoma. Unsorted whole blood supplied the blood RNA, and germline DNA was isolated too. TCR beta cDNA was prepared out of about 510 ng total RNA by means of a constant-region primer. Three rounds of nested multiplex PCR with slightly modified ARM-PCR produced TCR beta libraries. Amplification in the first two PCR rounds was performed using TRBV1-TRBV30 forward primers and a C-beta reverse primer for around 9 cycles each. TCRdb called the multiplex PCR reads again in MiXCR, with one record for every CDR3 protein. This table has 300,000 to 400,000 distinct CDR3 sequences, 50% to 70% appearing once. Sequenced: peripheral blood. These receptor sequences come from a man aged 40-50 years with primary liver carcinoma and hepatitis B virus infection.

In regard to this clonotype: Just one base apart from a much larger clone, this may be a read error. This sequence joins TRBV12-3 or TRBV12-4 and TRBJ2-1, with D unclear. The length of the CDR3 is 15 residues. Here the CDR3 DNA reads TGTGCCAGCAGTCCTCCTATAAGCTCCTACATTGAGCAGTTCTTC. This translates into CASSPPISSYIEQFF.

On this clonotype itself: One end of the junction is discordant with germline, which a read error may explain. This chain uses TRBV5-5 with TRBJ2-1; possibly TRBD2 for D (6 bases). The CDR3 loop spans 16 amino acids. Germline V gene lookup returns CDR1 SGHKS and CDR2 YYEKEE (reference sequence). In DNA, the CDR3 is TGTGCCAGCAGCTTGACTAGCCGGGGCTCCTACAGTGAGCAGTTCTTC. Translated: CASSLTSRGSYSEQFF. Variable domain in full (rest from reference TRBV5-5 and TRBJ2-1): DAGVTQSPTHLIKTRGQQVTLRCSPISGHKSVSWYQQVLGQGPQFIFQYYEKEERGRGNFPDRFSARQFPNYSSELNVNALLLGDSALYLCASSLTSRGSYSEQFFGPGTRLTVL.

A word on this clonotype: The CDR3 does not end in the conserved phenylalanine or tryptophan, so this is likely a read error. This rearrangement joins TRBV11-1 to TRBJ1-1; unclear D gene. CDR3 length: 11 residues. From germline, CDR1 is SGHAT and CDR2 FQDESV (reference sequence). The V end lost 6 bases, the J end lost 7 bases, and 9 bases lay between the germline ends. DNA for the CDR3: TGTGCCAGCAGACAGCTAGGTGAAGCTTTCCTT. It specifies CASRQLGEAFL.

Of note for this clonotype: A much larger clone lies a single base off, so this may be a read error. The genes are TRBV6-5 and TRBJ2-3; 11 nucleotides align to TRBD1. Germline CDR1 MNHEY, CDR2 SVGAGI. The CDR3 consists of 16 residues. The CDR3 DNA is TGTGCCAGCAGCCAAGGACAGGGGGCAGGCACAGATACGAAGTATTTT. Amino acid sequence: CASSQGQGAGTDTKYF.

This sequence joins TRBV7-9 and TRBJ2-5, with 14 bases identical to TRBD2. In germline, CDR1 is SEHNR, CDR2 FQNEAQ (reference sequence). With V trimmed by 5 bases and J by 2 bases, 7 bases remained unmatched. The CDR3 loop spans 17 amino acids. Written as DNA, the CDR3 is TGTGCCAGCAGCAGCCGACTAGCGGGAGGGCCTCAAGAGACCCAGTACTTC. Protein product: CASSSRLAGGPQETQYF.

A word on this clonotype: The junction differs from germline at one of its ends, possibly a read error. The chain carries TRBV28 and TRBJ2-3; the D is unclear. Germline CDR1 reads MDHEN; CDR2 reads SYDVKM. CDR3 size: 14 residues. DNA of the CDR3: TGCGCCAGCAGTTCCCCCCCCGGAACAGATACGCAGTATTTT. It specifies CASSSPPGTDTQYF.

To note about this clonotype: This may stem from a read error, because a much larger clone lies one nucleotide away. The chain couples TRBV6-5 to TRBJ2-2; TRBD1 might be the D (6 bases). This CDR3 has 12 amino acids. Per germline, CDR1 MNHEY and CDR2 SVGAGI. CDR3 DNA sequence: TGTGCCAGCACAGGGGTAGTGGGGGTGCTGTTTTTT. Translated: CASTGVVGVLFF.

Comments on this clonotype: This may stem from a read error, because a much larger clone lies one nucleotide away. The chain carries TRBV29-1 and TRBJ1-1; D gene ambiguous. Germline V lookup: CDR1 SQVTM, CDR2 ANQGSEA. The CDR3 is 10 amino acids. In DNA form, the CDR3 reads TGCAGAGTTGTAGTCAGTGAAGCTTTCTTT. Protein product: CRVVVSEAFF. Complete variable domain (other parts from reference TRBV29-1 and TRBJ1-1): SAVISQKPSRDICQRGTSLTIQCQVDSQVTMMFWYRQQPGQSLTLIATANQGSEATYESGFVIDKFPISRPNLTFSTLTVSNMSPEDSSIYLCRVVVSEAFFGQGTRLTVV.

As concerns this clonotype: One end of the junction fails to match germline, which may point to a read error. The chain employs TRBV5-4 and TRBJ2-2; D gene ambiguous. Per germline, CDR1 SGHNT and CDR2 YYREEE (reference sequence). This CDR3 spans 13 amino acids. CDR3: CAISSVATGELFF. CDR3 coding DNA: TGTGCCATCAGCTCCGTAGCCACCGGGGAGCTGTTTTTT.

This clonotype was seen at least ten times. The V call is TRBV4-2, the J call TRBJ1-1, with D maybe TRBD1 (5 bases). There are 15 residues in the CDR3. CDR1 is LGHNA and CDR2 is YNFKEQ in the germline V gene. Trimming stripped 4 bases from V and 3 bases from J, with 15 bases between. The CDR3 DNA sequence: TGTGCCAGCAGCCCCAGGACAACTGTGGACACTGAAGCTTTCTTT. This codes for CASSPRTTVDTEAFF.